Here is one TCR beta chain with its context. Antigen unknown. Germline CDR1 is KGHSH and CDR2 is LQKENI. There are 15 residues in the CDR3. The ends lost 2 bases at V and 3 bases at J; junction bases unmatched: 1. Repertoires were generated with immunoSEQ multiplex PCR, while TCRdb's copy carries only in-frame clones and drops some. The sample carries approximately 150,000 clones, around 90% recorded once. The data are from a study of T cell responses to AZD1222 COVID-19 vaccine. Study results and limitations: Without day 14 samples, only post-peak T cell repertoires were studied. Most donors were white British, females outnumbered males, and clonal diversity was possibly underestimated. Across spike, vaccine-associated CD4 TCRs were found, dominant at 160-218 and 743-854. Just a handful of AZD1222 recipients were seropositive at baseline.

The input for sequencing was peripheral blood, taken on day 0 of AZD1222 vaccination. The TCR comes from an adult in good health. J is TRBJ2-2 and V is TRBV18; TRBD2 matches at 9 bases. The CDR3 DNA reads as TGTGCCAGCTCACCAACTAGCGGGTACACCGGGGAGCTGTTTTTT. It specifies CASSPTSGYTGELFF.